The 27 T cell receptor beta chains reported below all come from one sample, sequenced in a study of cytomegalovirus exposure and HLA in healthy donors. The study ran its PCR with 60 Vbeta and 13 Jbeta primers. Profiling relied on immunoSEQ multiplex PCR, and the TCRdb table lists in-frame clones only, not all of them. The sample has more than 110,000 clones; approximately 79% are singletons. Sequenced: PBMCs. These receptor sequences come from a woman aged 45 to 65 in good health and CMV-seropositive.

A single count supports this clone. An end of the junction does not agree with germline; a read error may underlie this. The chain uses TRBV7-7 and TRBJ2-3; TRBD1 matches 10 bases. The CDR3 length is 14 residues. In germline, CDR1 is SSHAT, CDR2 FNYEAQ (reference sequence). CDR3 nucleotide sequence: TGTGCTAGCAGCGCGGGACAGGGGAGAGATACGCAGTATTTT. Its translation: CASSAGQGRDTQYF. Full variable domain (outside the CDR3, taken from reference TRBV7-7 and TRBJ2-3): GAGVSQSPRYKVTKRGQDVTLRCDPISSHATLYWYQQALGQGPEFLTYFNYEAQPDKSGLPSDRFSAERPEGSISTLTIQRTEQRDSAMYRCASSAGQGRDTQYFGPGTRLTVL.

The chain carries TRBV19 and TRBJ2-3; D ambiguous. Germline V gene sequence: CDR1 LNHDA, CDR2 SQIVND (reference sequence). The V and J ends lost 2 bases and 4 bases respectively, with 16 bases between them. The CDR3 is made up of 16 amino acids. In nucleotides, the CDR3 is TGTGCCAGTAGTATACCCCTCCCGGGTGTTCCAGATACGCAGTATTTT. Its translation is CASSIPLPGVPDTQYF.

As DNA, the CDR3 is TGTGCCAGCTCACCCACACTAGCGGGGGGGCAGAATGAGCAGTTCTTC. It translates to CASSPTLAGGQNEQFF. The V call is TRBV18, the J call TRBJ2-1; 13 positions agree with TRBD2. Germline V lookup: CDR1 KGHSH, CDR2 LQKENI. This CDR3 spans 16 amino acids. V was clipped by 3 bases and J by 7 bases; unmatched bases: 6.

The CDR3 DNA is TGTGCCAGCAGCTTTGAGGGAAGACAGCCCCAGCATTTT. This codes for CASSFEGRQPQHF. The chain employs TRBV5-4 and TRBJ1-5; D gene unclear. The CDR3 has 13 residues. Trimming stripped 2 bases from V and 7 bases from J, with 10 bases between. CDR1 SGHNT and CDR2 YYREEE come from the germline V gene (reference sequence).

The V and J genes are TRBV7-9 and TRBJ2-2; a weak D match, TRBD2 (6 bases). V dropped 4 bases and J dropped 3 bases, with 12 bases sitting between them. Germline V gene sequence: CDR1 SEHNR, CDR2 FQNEAQ (reference sequence). This CDR3 has 15 amino acids. CDR3 region: CASSSGTGDTGELFF. The CDR3, as DNA: TGTGCCAGCAGCTCCGGCACGGGAGACACCGGGGAGCTGTTTTTT.

V is TRBV5-1 and J is TRBJ2-3; D is unresolved. CDR1 and CDR2 (germline): SGHRS, YFSETQ. The CDR3 is 14 residues long. V lost 4 bases, J lost 0 bases, and 9 bases lay in between. CDR3: CASSRSTSTDTQYF. CDR3 DNA sequence: TGCGCCAGCAGCAGAAGCACGAGCACAGATACGCAGTATTTT.

The rearrangement joins TRBV2 to TRBJ2-1; 14 nucleotides agree with TRBD2. After removal of 3 bases from V and 4 bases from J, the junction contained 8 bases not matched to a gene. This CDR3 contains 18 residues. Germline V gene sequence: CDR1 SNHLY, CDR2 FYNNEI. CDR3 loop: CASSDPPRLAGGYNEQFF. Written as DNA, the CDR3 is TGTGCCAGCAGTGACCCACCTAGACTAGCGGGGGGGTACAATGAGCAGTTCTTC.

This rearrangement joins TRBV9 to TRBJ1-1; D perhaps matches TRBD1 (5 bases). This CDR3 contains 13 residues. In germline, CDR1 is SGDLS, CDR2 YYNGEE. The V end was cut by 4 bases, the J end by 2 bases, with 9 bases between. This chain's CDR3 is CASSTRGNTEAFF. For the CDR3, the DNA is TGTGCCAGCAGCACAAGGGGCAACACTGAAGCTTTCTTT.

The table lists this clone with a few counts. The chain recombines TRBV5-4 with TRBJ1-2; D remains ambiguous. CDR3 length: 15 residues. V gave up 0 bases and J gave up 6 bases, with 15 bases separating them. Germline-derived CDR1 and CDR2 are SGHNT and YYREEE (reference sequence). This CDR3 reads CASSLGWRITDGYTF. The CDR3 region has the DNA TGTGCCAGCAGCTTGGGGTGGAGAATAACGGATGGCTACACCTTC.

This clone showed up just once. CDR3 sequence: CASSGRQGALNSPLHF. CDR3 in DNA: TGTGCCAGCAGCGGACGACAGGGGGCGCTTAATTCACCCCTCCACTTT. The chain uses TRBV5-6 and TRBJ1-6, with TRBD1 identical over 10 bases. Germline CDR1 reads SGHDT; CDR2 reads YYEEEE. CDR3 size: 16 residues. V was pared by 4 bases and J by 6 bases, with 7 bases of the junction left unmatched.

The chain employs TRBV19 and TRBJ1-2; D unresolved. This CDR3 has 16 amino acids. Trimming cost V 4 bases and J 3 bases, with 18 bases left between them. CDR1 is LNHDA, CDR2 SQIVND, per germline (reference sequence). CDR3 residues: CASSTLSVRGYYGYTF. In DNA form, the CDR3 reads TGTGCCAGTAGTACCCTCTCTGTTCGGGGATACTATGGCTACACCTTC.

V is TRBV5-4 and J is TRBJ1-5; weak D call: TRBD1 (5 bases). Trimming pared 4 bases from V and 7 bases from J, leaving 9 bases between. Germline V gene lookup returns CDR1 SGHNT and CDR2 YYREEE (reference sequence). This CDR3 contains 12 residues. As DNA, the CDR3 is TGTGCCAGCAGCCTTCAGGGCCAGCCCCAGCATTTT. Protein product: CASSLQGQPQHF.

The gene calls are TRBV2 and TRBJ2-3, with 8 bases aligning to TRBD2. Germline-derived CDR1 and CDR2 are SNHLY and FYNNEI. The junction had 7 bases not matched to a gene; V was cut back by 6 bases and J by 2 bases. This CDR3 contains 15 residues. In DNA, the CDR3 is TGTGCCAGCAGGTACAGCGGGGGTCTCACAGATACGCAGTATTTT. Protein: CASRYSGGLTDTQYF.

This clone turned up a few times. The chain couples TRBV4-2 to TRBJ2-2; the match to TRBD2 covers 10 bases. The CDR3 covers 18 residues. With 0 bases clipped from V and 3 bases from J, the junction kept 7 bases outside the gene matches. Germline V CDR1 and CDR2: LGHNA, YNFKEQ. The CDR3 sequence: CASSQDPLAGADTGELFF. CDR3 coding DNA: TGTGCCAGCAGCCAAGATCCCCTAGCGGGAGCCGACACCGGGGAGCTGTTTTTT.

CDR3 sequence reads: CASSSPTGWETQYF. CDR3 in DNA: TGTGCCAGCAGCTCACCGACAGGGTGGGAGACCCAGTACTTC. The rearrangement links TRBV5-6 to TRBJ2-5; 7 nucleotides line up with TRBD1. Germline CDR1 SGHDT, CDR2 YYEEEE. The CDR3 is 14 residues long. V lost 3 bases, J lost 5 bases, and 7 bases stayed unmatched.

The chain carries TRBV30 and TRBJ2-3, with 8 bases that match TRBD1. The V gene's germline CDR1 is GTSNPN and CDR2 SVGIG (reference sequence). J was trimmed by 4 bases and V by 5 bases; bases with no gene match: 5. This CDR3 is built from 13 residues. DNA for the CDR3: TGTGCCTGGGAGACAGGGGCGGCAGATACGCAGTATTTT. Translation gives CAWETGAADTQYF.

V gene TRBV7-2 combines with J gene TRBJ2-2; no clear D. The V end was cut by 3 bases, the J end by 4 bases, with 6 bases between. This CDR3 has 13 amino acids. Germline V gene lookup returns CDR1 SGHTA and CDR2 FQGNSA. The CDR3 sequence is CASSFPRTGELFF. The CDR3, as DNA: TGTGCCAGCAGCTTCCCCCGCACCGGGGAGCTGTTTTTT.

The table lists this clone with a few counts. The chain uses TRBV4-3 and TRBJ2-7; possible D gene TRBD1, 5 bases. CDR1 and CDR2 from the germline V gene are LGHNA and YSLEER. The V gene lost 4 bases and the J gene lost 3 bases, with 13 bases spanning the gap. The CDR3 length is 14 residues. CDR3 DNA sequence: TGCGCCAGCAGCCTGGGTGCCGACAGCTACGAGCAGTACTTC. This translates into CASSLGADSYEQYF.

This clone was counted a few times. The chain recombines TRBV6-1 with TRBJ2-7; TRBD1 might be the D (6 bases). The CDR3 is 14 residues long. Trimming removed 3 bases at V and 3 bases at J, with 12 bases between. Germline lookup yields CDR1 MNHNS and CDR2 SASEGT. The CDR3: CASSEPGAGYEQYF. The CDR3 DNA reads TGTGCCAGCAGTGAGCCAGGGGCGGGCTACGAGCAGTACTTC.

This chain connects TRBV28 to TRBJ2-5, with D unresolved. V lost 8 bases and J lost 5, with 15 bases in between. The CDR3 has 13 amino acids. Germline V lookup: CDR1 MDHEN, CDR2 SYDVKM. The CDR3 here is CASRWATRETQYF. In nucleotides, the CDR3 is TGTGCCAGCCGGTGGGCAACGCGCGAGACCCAGTACTTC. Supplemented by reference TRBV28 and TRBJ2-5, the full variable domain reads DVKVTQSSRYLVKRTGEKVFLECVQDMDHENMFWYRQDPGLGLRLIYFSYDVKMKEKGDIPEGYSVSREKKERFSLILESASTNQTSMYLCASRWATRETQYFGPGTRLLVL.

J is TRBJ2-7 and V is TRBV29-1; D is perhaps TRBD1 (5 bases). CDR3 length: 13 amino acids. Trimming took off 5 bases at V and 0 bases at J, with 11 bases between the two ends. Looked up from germline, CDR1 is SQVTM and CDR2 is ANQGSEA. The CDR3 is CSVHTGPSYEQYF. Written as DNA, the CDR3 is TGCAGCGTTCATACAGGTCCCTCCTACGAGCAGTACTTC.

V is TRBV7-2 and J is TRBJ2-1; D remains ambiguous. The CDR3 runs 15 residues. The germline CDR1 and CDR2 sequences are SGHTA and FQGNSA. V was shortened by 1 base and J by 0 bases, with 7 bases between the two germline ends. The CDR3 DNA sequence: TGTGCCAGCAGCTTAGACTTGTTCTCCTACAATGAGCAGTTCTTC. As protein: CASSLDLFSYNEQFF.

The chain has TRBV7-3 and TRBJ2-1, with 13 bases matching TRBD2. The length of the CDR3 is 15 residues. Germline V gene lookup returns CDR1 SGHTA and CDR2 FQGTGA. With 8 bases clipped from V and 7 bases from J, the junction kept 8 bases outside the gene matches. The CDR3 region has the DNA TGTGCCAGCGAGAACAGACTAGCGGGGGGTAATGAGCAGTTCTTC. Residues: CASENRLAGGNEQFF. Filled out from reference TRBV7-3 and TRBJ2-1, the complete variable domain reads GAGVSQTPSNKVTEKGKYVELRCDPISGHTALYWYRQSLGQGPEFLIYFQGTGAADDSGLPNDRFFAVRPEGSVSTLKIQRTERGDSAVYLCASENRLAGGNEQFFGPGTRLTVL.

This sequence joins TRBV10-3 and TRBJ2-7, with D unresolved. The CDR3 is 11 residues long. Germline CDR1 and CDR2: ENHRY and SYGVKD. V was shortened by 4 bases and J by 6 bases, with 7 bases between the two germline ends. The DNA for the CDR3 is TGTGCCATCAGTGGAGAGAGCGAGCAGTACTTC. Translated, it gives CAISGESEQYF.

About this clone itself: Its ends do not fully match the called genes, so a read error is possible. The chain combines TRBV7-9 with TRBJ1-2; 10 positions agree with TRBD1. The CDR3 totals 18 residues. Germline V gene sequence: CDR1 SEHNR, CDR2 FQNEAQ (reference sequence). The CDR3 here is CSSSLAVVRDRGPYGYTF. DNA of the CDR3: TGTTCCAGCAGCTTAGCAGTGGTTCGGGACAGGGGCCCTTATGGCTACACCTTC.

In DNA form, the CDR3 reads TGCGCCAGCAGCTACTACGGGGGGGCCCAAGAGACCCAGTACTTC. Residues: CASSYYGGAQETQYF. The chain carries TRBV5-1 and TRBJ2-5, with 8 bases matching TRBD2. Germline V lookup: CDR1 SGHRS, CDR2 YFSETQ. This CDR3 contains 15 residues. V gave up 3 bases and J gave up 1 base; unmatched junction bases: 5.

This chain joins TRBV29-1 and TRBJ2-7; 9 nucleotides align to TRBD1. Germline loops: CDR1 SQVTM, CDR2 ANQGSEA. CDR3 length: 13 residues. The trim removed 4 bases at V and 5 bases at J, leaving 6 bases unmatched. Here the CDR3 reads CSVGTGAGDEQYF. CDR3 DNA: TGCAGCGTTGGGACAGGGGCGGGGGACGAGCAGTACTTC.